The sequence of this T cell receptor beta chain was determined in a study of blood T cell repertoires in COVID-19. Study-wide context: Sites in the United States, Italy and Spain provided acute and convalescent COVID-19 samples. In each case, the material was cDNA or gDNA derived from T cells, B-cell-depleted T cells, or PBMCs.

Germline CDR1 ENHRY, CDR2 SYGVKD. V lost 2 bases and J 2 bases, leaving 13 bases between the germline ends. The CDR3 contains 15 residues. As processed by the authors: Quantification of nucleated cells was approximated via reference gene primer amplification. Sequenced by immunoSEQ multiplex PCR; TCRdb stores in-frame clones only, minus some. V and J calls and clone size are copied from that table; D and trimming were computed from the DNA. Here the sample spans 350,000 to 400,000 clones, 90% being singletons. The chain employs TRBV10-3 and TRBJ2-7; TRBD2 might be the D (5 bases). This TCR was recovered from a man aged 18 to 29 with active or convalescent COVID-19. The source material was peripheral blood. The CDR3 DNA reads as TGTGCCATCAGTGAGGCCGGCGGAGGCCCCTACGAGCAGTACTTC. This encodes CAISEAGGGPYEQYF.